This T cell receptor beta chain originates from a study of CD8 T cells in ankylosing spondylitis. It was by quantitative 5'-RACE with molecular barcodes that TCR beta libraries were made. TCRdb re-derived calls from the 5' RACE reads in MiXCR, one entry per CDR3 protein. The sample has roughly 90,000 distinct CDR3 sequences, roughly 9% seen once. Findings of the study overall: Characteristic, it appeared, of ankylosing spondylitis blood was a TCR beta motif of roughly 8 highly homologous variants. A number of the motif variants had already been described in reactive arthritis synovial fluid and blood.

The CDR3 covers 13 residues. Per the germline V gene, CDR1 is SGHAT and CDR2 is FQNNGV. This clonotype was recorded once. The antigen is unknown. With a much larger clone just one base away, this may be a read error. The sample consisted of blood, either unsorted or a sorted T cell fraction (not recorded which). The receptor's source is a male donor with ankylosing spondylitis. This chain uses TRBV11-2 with TRBJ2-3, with D perhaps matching TRBD2 (5 bases). In DNA form, the CDR3 reads TGTGTCAGCAGCTCGGGGTTCATGGATACGCAGTATTTT. Its protein product is CVSSSGFMDTQYF.